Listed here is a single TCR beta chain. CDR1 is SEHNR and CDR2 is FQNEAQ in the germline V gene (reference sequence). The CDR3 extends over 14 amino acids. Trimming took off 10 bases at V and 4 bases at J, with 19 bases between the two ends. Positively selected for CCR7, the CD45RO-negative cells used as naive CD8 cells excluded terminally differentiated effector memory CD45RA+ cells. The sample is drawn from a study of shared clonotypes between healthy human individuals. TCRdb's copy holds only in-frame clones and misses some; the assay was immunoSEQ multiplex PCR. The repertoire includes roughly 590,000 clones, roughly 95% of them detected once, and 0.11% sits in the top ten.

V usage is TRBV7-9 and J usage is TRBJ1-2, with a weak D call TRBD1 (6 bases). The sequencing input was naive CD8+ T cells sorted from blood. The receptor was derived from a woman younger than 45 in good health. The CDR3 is CATGGAGYSYGYTF. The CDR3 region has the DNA TGTGCCACCGGGGGGGCAGGGTATAGCTATGGCTACACCTTC. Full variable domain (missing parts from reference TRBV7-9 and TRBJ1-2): DTGVSQNPRHKITKRGQNVTFRCDPISEHNRLYWYRQTLGQGPEFLTYFQNEAQLEKSRLLSDRFSAERPKGSFSTLEIQRTEQGDSAMYLCATGGAGYSYGYTFGSGTRLTVV.